At least ten counts were recorded for the clone carrying this TCR beta chain. The target antigen is unknown. This sample stems from a study of T cells in Graves' hyperthyroidism and ophthalmopathy. Study-wide points: Most clonotypes expanded in thyroid above 0.001 were likewise present in blood.

There were TCR beta CDR3 regions amplified from RNA transcripts. Primed by the HTBI set, a first-round RT-PCR was run on the TCR CDR3. Each CDR3 protein is one row after TCRdb ran MiXCR on the multiplex PCR reads. This table holds 620,000 or so distinct CDR3 sequences, approximately 15% found once. The cohort's ophthalmopathy patients, a group with duration under 3 months, had a Clinical Activity Score of at least 3 and a NOSPECS grade of at least 4. Patients were excluded for uncontrolled infection, other autoimmune disease, pregnancy or lactation. Cells are PBMCs isolated from over 7.5 ml of fresh blood. CDR1 and CDR2 from the germline V gene are DFQATT and SNEGSKA (reference sequence). V shed 0 bases, J shed 4 bases, and the junction held 3 bases outside the gene matches. The CDR3 is 15 residues long.

The sequence came from a woman in her forties or fifties with Graves' ophthalmopathy. The V and J genes are TRBV20-1 and TRBJ2-1; TRBD2 matches 10 bases. The source material was blood. The CDR3 is CSARDPSGSYNEQFF. CDR3 nucleotide sequence: TGCAGTGCTAGAGACCCTAGCGGGAGTTACAATGAGCAGTTCTTC.